The clone carrying this T cell receptor (beta chain) has just a few counts. Its specificity is not known. The data originate from a study of T cells in Graves' hyperthyroidism and ophthalmopathy. Turning to the study itself: The blood sample was taken at first diagnosis, before treatment began.

Amplified TCR beta CDR3 regions came from RNA transcripts. HTBI primers were used for first-round RT-PCR of the TCR CDR3. TCRdb recomputed calls from the multiplex PCR reads with MiXCR, one row per CDR3 protein. The sample carries approximately 490,000 distinct CDR3 sequences, approximately 23% recorded once. General study results and limits: Ophthalmopathy was identified by the model a median 6.5 months ahead of onset.

The CDR3 loop spans 15 amino acids. Germline CDR1 SQVTM, CDR2 ANQGSEA. Trimming left V 0 bases short and J 6 bases short, with 15 bases between. The chain carries TRBV29-1 and TRBJ2-1; D is undetermined. The TCR sequence derives from a woman in her seventies with Graves' ophthalmopathy. The material sequenced was blood. The CDR3, as DNA: TGCAGCGTTGAAGAAGGGTTCACAGTGGGCAATGAGCAGTTCTTC. It is translated as CSVEEGFTVGNEQFF.